This T cell receptor (beta chain) was retrieved from a study of T cell clones after liver transplantation. The CDR3 sequence is 14 residues long. Germline CDR1 SGHTS, CDR2 YDEGEE. V was clipped by 0 bases and J by 4 bases; unmatched bases: 2. Measured with immunoSEQ multiplex PCR; TCRdb has only the in-frame clones, and not every one. Counted here are 45,000 to 60,000 clones, around 70% occurring once; the ten biggest clones make up 2.8%. The V call is TRBV5-8, the J call TRBJ2-5; TRBD1 matches 8 bases. Sequenced here: CD4+ T cells from blood, sampled at the roughly 16-month timepoint. The TCR was taken from a human patient who received a liver transplant. Some T cells may originate from the graft donor. DNA of the CDR3: TGTGCCAGCAGCTTGGGGCAGGGGGCAGAGACCCAGTACTTC. Translated, it gives CASSLGQGAETQYF.